Reported below is one T cell receptor beta chain. It lacks a known antigen. Per-base quality was not reported, and no clone a single base away is much larger than it. This sample is drawn from a study of cytomegalovirus exposure and HLA in healthy donors (dated by TCRdb to 2015 to 2018). Looking at the study overall: An earlier analysis of 587 of the donors reported 276 Gb of sequence data and 95 million to 130 million unique TCR beta sequences obtained from 150 million to 200 million T cells. Typing coverage varied by locus: roughly 620-640 donors for A, B, C, DRB1 and DQB1; roughly 500 for DQA1; over 600 for DPA1; fewer than 480 for DPB1. Using immunosequencing, the study profiled T cell repertoires from around 680 subjects and related those repertoires to cytomegalovirus serostatus. Roughly five DR-DQ haplotypes were handled as single units for association and clustering because linkage in the cohort was strong. An early release covering about 600 HLA-typed donors comprised about 300 gigabases of sequencing data and 85 million or so unique TCR sequences. In an earlier analysis of about 590 of the donors, high-throughput TCR beta sequencing was used to judge whether each TCR beta V gene segment behaved as functional or pseudogenic. Genome-wide SNP genotypes for about 65% of the roughly 700 donors were used in a later genetic analysis, which treated that subset as a discovery cohort. Donor age, sex, ethnicity and CMV serostatus were compiled together with the repertoire data. Rather than using new phenotypic data, the later analysis identified candidate immune exposures from TCR beta sequences and from how often those sequences occurred across donors. Along with the roughly 670-subject first cohort, a separate validation cohort of over 90 different subjects was used. Among some 400 genotyped donors of the cohort, an average of around 240,000 unique TCR beta nucleotide sequences were sequenced per donor, around a sixth of them non-productive. A later analysis re-examined previously published TCR beta repertoires from more than 600 donors and added high-resolution HLA genotyping to investigate patterns of TCR occurrence. Both class I and class II loci were covered by HLA typing, at four-digit resolution. The aim of the study was to test whether cataloging public T cell receptors could identify signatures of past pathogen exposure. High-throughput TCR immunosequencing, statistical association of individual TCRs with disease status, and machine learning were combined to predict cytomegalovirus infection status. Every discovery cohort repertoire had been produced on one sequencing platform. Of the 300 to 500 genotyped donors, roughly 76% were placed in the genetic ancestry cluster associated with self-reported Caucasian donors.

The CDR3 runs 14 residues from the cysteine to the phenylalanine. Only the CDR3 DNA stays, 42 bases, in frame from base 1. For this chain, trimming is 2 bases at the V end and 0 bases at the J end, and the number of junction bases without a gene match is 2. From a lookup of the germline V gene (reference sequence), CDR1 and CDR2 are GTSNPN and SVGIG. What the research found in general, with its limitations: It was suggested by the authors that the approach could potentially be generalized to other disease states and immunological phenotypes. Only TCR beta chains were sequenced in this cohort, and the absence of alpha or paired-chain data limited detectable features. Broadly in line with IMGT annotations, most TCR beta V segments showed up in productive rearrangements about 87% or about 30% of the time in an earlier analysis of 450 to 600 of the donors. Correlated functional status among segregating V segments might be attributable to linkage disequilibrium, but an unknown experimental factor could not be ruled out. Most CMV-associated TCR beta chains appeared to be HLA-restricted in a later analysis, and the HLA associations seemed to be driven largely by CMV exposure. Several of the top co-occurrence clusters appeared to be linked to parvovirus B19, influenza, CMV and Epstein-Barr virus, according to a later analysis. Strong co-occurrence of HLA alleles, especially DR and DQ, made assigning TCR associations to individual alleles difficult. An association between a missense DCLRE1C variant and V-gene and J-gene trimming of TCR beta chains was found in a later genetic analysis and replicated in an independent cohort. The study listed 150 to 200 TCR beta chains as associated with cytomegalovirus. Some IMGT-functional V segments, including TRBV6-2 and TRBV6-3, could not be told apart with the 87-base-pair reads, so those segments were excluded. Presence/absence analyses assumed roughly uniform sequencing depth across donors, an assumption that may not hold. Because counts were too low, some 17 rarely observed V segments, including chromosome 9 orphons, were excluded from the earlier analysis of around 590 of the donors. In vitro tests confirmed that a few of the cytomegalovirus-associated TCR beta chains recognize cytomegalovirus antigens. Because HLA typing was missing for some donors at each locus, association tests included only the typed subset. In a later analysis, TCR association rates were found to vary across HLA loci, with the most associated TCRs seen for DRB1 alleles and the fewest for HLA-C alleles. Specific HLA alleles were associated with roughly 17,000 TCR beta sequences at a false discovery rate of 0.05 in a later analysis. A further reported finding was that TCR beta sequences accurately predicted the HLA-A and HLA-B alleles for most subjects in the first cohort. A later genetic analysis reported fewer N-insertions in productive TCRs among donors in an Asian-associated ancestry cluster than the roughly 650-donor mean. In a later analysis, HLA-associated TCR beta chains showed more clonal expansion and lower generation probabilities than non-associated chains that were equally common. In both the original and validation cohorts, the classifier was reported to diagnose cytomegalovirus status with high specificity and sensitivity. A cluster of highly shared sequence variants was judged likely to be a technical artifact of the sequencing pipeline. CMV serostatus was the only immune exposure information available for the cohort. While some public TCRs were present in many individuals, most TCR sequences turned up only very rarely across donors.

The cohort consisted of some 730 healthy bone marrow donors. All cohort members were sampled while nominally healthy, although unrecorded immune exposures were likely present. The donor tested CMV seropositive and was one of the 289 seropositive cohort members. A peripheral blood sample was provided by each donor, and peripheral blood mononuclear cells were used for TCR beta sequencing. Genomic DNA was extracted from the blood cell samples with the Qiagen DNeasy Blood Extraction Kit. Library prep was done by the immunoSEQ multiplex PCR assay. For the multiplex PCR, a mixture combining 60 forward primers for TCR Vbeta segments and 13 reverse primers for TCR Jbeta segments was used. Amplification of the CDR3 region of rearranged TCR beta genes was performed with a multiplex PCR assay on genomic DNA. On the Illumina HiSeq System, the amplified TCR beta libraries were sequenced as 87-base-pair reads. On the authors' methods: Across the roughly 670 repertoires, a later analysis counted roughly 84 million unique TCR beta chains, around 11 million of which were shared by at least two donors. Raw reads were error-corrected and collapsed into unique sequences with a nearest-neighbor algorithm that merged closely related sequences to remove PCR and sequencing errors. V, D and J gene segments were assigned by aligning CDR3 sequences to IMGT reference sequences. For a sequence to be retained, a match of at least six nucleotides to both a V gene segment and a J gene segment was required. Rearrangements were classified as productive when the CDR3 lacked stop codons and remained in frame with V and J, and all other rearrangements were classified as non-productive. CDR3 was defined by IMGT convention, running from the second conserved V-encoded cysteine to the conserved J-encoded phenylalanine. In an earlier analysis of around 640 of the donors, sequences lacking an unambiguous match to a single V gene segment were excluded. In an earlier analysis of almost 600 of the donors, a V segment was called functional when productive rearrangements were above 56.7%, and segregating when the standard deviation between donors exceeded 5%. To diagnose cytomegalovirus status from the catalog of TCR beta chain sequences, a statistical classification framework was built. A later analysis assigned V and J genes by comparing TCR nucleotide sequences with IMGT/GENE-DB human TR gene sequences. In a later analysis, CDR3 sequences and most-parsimonious VDJ recombination scenarios were assigned using the TCRdist pipeline. A later analysis defined each TCR beta chain by its CDR3 amino acid sequence plus V-gene family, and excluded reads lacking a unique V-gene family. In a later analysis, some 600 highly shared, low-generation-probability nucleotide sequences were removed to address suspected cross-contamination and a sequencing artifact. In a later analysis, a clonal expansion index was calculated for each public chain from normalized within-repertoire ranks of inferred template counts. A later analysis computed generation probabilities with a VDJ recombination model fitted to out-of-frame rearrangements, and checked the results against IGoR. In a later analysis, hypergeometric tests were used to score TCR-TCR, TCR-HLA and TCR-CMV co-occurrence, with a repertoire-size bias correction applied to TCR pairs. A later analysis estimated false discovery rates by permuting HLA or CMV assignments 20 times. In a later analysis, co-occurring TCRs were grouped using DBSCAN, and TCRdist sequence similarity was added for clustering within HLA-allele-positive subsets. Co-occurrence clustering excluded repertoires with fewer than 30,000 or more than 120,000 public chains, plus five with anomalous nucleotide sharing. TCRdb mirrors the immuneACCESS table, restricted to in-frame sequences. Some clones are absent from its copies; in checked studies, under half trace to an unresolved V gene, and the reason for the others is unknown. V, J and clone size are taken as reported in that table, and D and trimming were inferred from the DNA itself. This sample holds 150,000 to 200,000 clones; under 75% were observed only once. The top ten hold 6% to 7.5% of the sample.

Sequences were obtained from PBMCs. The sequence was collected from a middle-aged man in good health and CMV-seropositive. The sequence is built from TRBV30 and TRBJ2-7, with 9 bases matching TRBD1. The sequenced DNA: TGTGCCTGGAGTCCGGGACAGGGCTCCTACGAGCAGTACTTC. Its coded protein is CAWSPGQGSYEQYF. The reference TRBV30 and TRBJ2-7 proteins fill in what lies around the CDR3, so the full variable domain reads SQTIHQWPATLVQPVGSPLSLECTVEGTSNPNLYWYRQAAGRGLQLLFYSVGIGQISSEVPQNLSASRPQDRQFILSSKKLLLSDSGFYLCAWSPGQGSYEQYFGPGTRLTVT.